These T cell receptor beta chains were read from a single sample in a study of T cells after yellow fever vaccination. Via MiXCR, TCRdb re-called the 5' RACE reads, giving one row per CDR3 protein. The sample consists of about 220,000 distinct CDR3 sequences, approximately 6.3% of them appearing once. The source was CD4+ T cells sorted from PBMCs, collected on the day of the yellow fever booster vaccination. These receptors were taken from a man aged 25-45 years who received the YFV17D yellow fever vaccine. The CDR3 runs from the conserved cysteine through the conserved F or W. D genes are given only for firm matches. Clone sizes are given selectively: once, few, many, or a class where the clone is expanded.

size: few; length: 14; J: TRBJ1-1; D: TRBD1; V: TRBV5-1; CDR3: CASSFTGENTEAFF; DNA: TGCGCCAGCAGCTTCACAGGGGAAAACACTGAAGCTTTCTTT
size: few; length: 16; J: TRBJ2-1; D: TRBD2; V: TRBV20-1; CDR3: CSARVPASGSYNEQFF; DNA: TGCAGTGCTAGAGTTCCGGCTAGCGGGAGCTACAATGAGCAGTTCTTC
size: few; length: 15; J: TRBJ2-7; D: NA; V: TRBV7-2; CDR3: CASGAGTPITYEQYF; DNA: TGTGCCAGCGGCGCCGGGACTCCTATAACCTACGAGCAGTACTTC
size: few; length: 14; J: TRBJ2-7; D: NA; V: TRBV7-3; CDR3: CASSPTTTSYEQYF; DNA: TGTGCCAGCAGCCCGACGACTACCTCCTACGAGCAGTACTTC
size: many; length: 18; J: TRBJ2-2; D: TRBD1; V: TRBV6-5; CDR3: CASSPSRQGTGGTGELFF; DNA: TGTGCCAGCAGCCCCTCTCGGCAGGGGACAGGTGGCACCGGGGAGCTGTTTTTT
size: many; length: 13; J: TRBJ2-5; D: TRBD1; V: TRBV6-2/TRBV6-3; CDR3: CASSYYTGTGINF; DNA: TGTGCCAGCAGTTATTACACCGGGACAGGGATCAACTTC
size: many; length: 12; J: TRBJ1-2; D: NA; V: TRBV20-1; CDR3: CSARVSTYGYTF; DNA: TGCAGTGCTAGGGTGTCAACCTATGGCTACACCTTC
size: NA; length: 15; J: TRBJ2-3; D: NA; V: TRBV7-2; CDR3: CASSHPPGTADTQYF; DNA: TGTGCCAGCAGTCACCCTCCCGGGACGGCCGATACGCAGTATTTT
size: NA; length: 17; J: TRBJ1-5; D: NA; V: TRBV28; CDR3: CASSPLAWGYSNQPQHF; DNA: TGTGCCAGCAGTCCGCTAGCTTGGGGATATAGCAATCAGCCCCAGCATTTT
size: many; length: 13; J: TRBJ1-6; D: TRBD1; V: TRBV20-1; CDR3: CSARRGLNSPLHF; DNA: TGCAGTGCTAGGAGGGGGCTTAATTCACCCCTCCACTTT
size: few; length: 12; J: TRBJ2-1; D: NA; V: TRBV19; CDR3: CASSGQVGEQFF; DNA: TGTGCCAGTAGTGGTCAGGTTGGTGAGCAGTTCTTC
size: NA; length: 16; J: TRBJ2-7; D: NA; V: TRBV6-1; CDR3: CASSKARGRGPYEQYF; DNA: TGTGCCAGCAGTAAAGCCCGGGGTCGGGGGCCCTACGAGCAGTACTTC
size: many; length: 13; J: TRBJ2-1; D: NA; V: TRBV20-1; CDR3: CSAKAPNYNEQFF; DNA: TGCAGTGCCAAAGCTCCCAACTACAATGAGCAGTTCTTC
size: many; length: 13; J: TRBJ1-1; D: NA; V: TRBV7-3; CDR3: CASSQAVNTEAFF; DNA: TGTGCCAGCAGCCAAGCAGTGAACACTGAAGCTTTCTTT
size: many; length: 13; J: TRBJ2-2; D: TRBD1; V: TRBV20-1; CDR3: CSGQGDRAGELFF; DNA: TGCAGTGGCCAGGGGGACAGGGCCGGGGAGCTGTTTTTT
size: few; length: 15; J: TRBJ1-6; D: NA; V: TRBV7-9; CDR3: CASGIGHHRNSPLHF; DNA: TGTGCCAGCGGGATAGGCCACCATCGGAATTCACCCCTCCACTTT
size: NA; length: 13; J: TRBJ1-1; D: NA; V: TRBV15; CDR3: CATSRTTTNEAFF; DNA: TGTGCCACCAGCAGAACTACAACTAATGAAGCTTTCTTT
size: NA; length: 15; J: TRBJ1-5; D: NA; V: TRBV19; CDR3: CASGDTPLSNQPQHF; DNA: TGTGCCAGTGGGGACACCCCCTTGAGCAATCAGCCCCAGCATTTT
size: many; length: 14; J: TRBJ2-1; D: NA; V: TRBV24-1; CDR3: CATSGPLGMDEQFF; DNA: TGTGCCACCAGTGGACCCCTGGGTATGGATGAGCAGTTCTTC
size: many; length: 16; J: TRBJ2-2; D: NA; V: TRBV5-4; CDR3: CASSPSVSANTGELFF; DNA: TGTGCCAGCAGCCCCAGTGTCAGCGCGAACACCGGGGAGCTGTTTTTT
size: few; length: 17; J: TRBJ2-6; D: NA; V: TRBV7-2; CDR3: CASSPSSGQSGANVLTF; DNA: TGTGCCAGCAGCCCGTCCAGCGGGCAATCTGGGGCCAACGTCCTGACTTTC
size: many; length: 14; J: TRBJ2-7; D: TRBD1; V: TRBV30; CDR3: CAWSRTGSNLEQYF; DNA: TGTGCCTGGAGCCGGACAGGGTCCAATCTCGAGCAGTACTTC
size: few; length: 13; J: TRBJ1-5; D: NA; V: TRBV30; CDR3: CAWSLTDNQPQHF; DNA: TGTGCCTGGAGTCTAACAGACAATCAGCCCCAGCATTTT
size: NA; length: 15; J: TRBJ2-1; D: TRBD2; V: TRBV6-1; CDR3: CASTFSGRAINEQFF; DNA: TGTGCCAGCACATTTAGCGGGAGGGCAATAAATGAGCAGTTCTTC
size: many; length: 17; J: TRBJ2-1; D: TRBD2; V: TRBV4-1; CDR3: CASSQELRTSGRIEQFF; DNA: TGCGCCAGCAGCCAAGAGCTCCGTACGAGCGGGAGGATTGAGCAGTTCTTC
size: NA; length: 16; J: TRBJ2-1; D: TRBD2; V: TRBV19; CDR3: CASRTSGTSSYNEQFF; DNA: TGTGCCAGTAGAACTAGCGGGACCAGCTCCTACAATGAGCAGTTCTTC
size: few; length: 14; J: TRBJ2-7; D: TRBD1; V: TRBV5-5; CDR3: CASRTGSELPTENF; DNA: TGTGCCAGCAGGACAGGGAGCGAACTCCCCACTGAAAACTTC
size: few; length: 19; J: TRBJ2-5; D: NA; V: TRBV4-3; CDR3: CASSQDVSGRWAGQETQYF; DNA: TGCGCCAGCAGCCAAGATGTGTCAGGGAGGTGGGCAGGACAAGAGACCCAGTACTTC
size: many; length: 14; J: TRBJ2-3; D: TRBD2; V: TRBV6-1; CDR3: CATHSGRVTDTQYF; DNA: TGTGCCACCCATAGCGGGAGGGTCACAGATACGCAGTATTTT
size: many; length: 15; J: TRBJ2-1; D: NA; V: TRBV20-1; CDR3: CSARDPAPVGNEQFF; DNA: TGCAGTGCTAGAGATCCGGCCCCGGTGGGCAATGAGCAGTTCTTC
size: few; length: 14; J: TRBJ2-3; D: NA; V: TRBV20-1; CDR3: CSAMEQGPTDTQYF; DNA: TGCAGTGCTATGGAACAGGGACCCACAGATACGCAGTATTTT
size: few; length: 15; J: TRBJ1-4; D: TRBD1; V: TRBV20-1; CDR3: CSALPGQGALEKLFF; DNA: TGCAGTGCTCTACCGGGACAGGGGGCTCTAGAGAAACTGTTTTTT
size: few; length: 13; J: TRBJ2-7; D: TRBD1; V: TRBV20-1; CDR3: CSARDGTVYEQYF; DNA: TGCAGTGCTAGAGACGGGACAGTCTACGAGCAGTACTTC
size: many; length: 14; J: TRBJ2-7; D: NA; V: TRBV16; CDR3: CASSQSGQIYEQYF; DNA: TGTGCCAGCAGCCAATCCGGACAGATTTACGAGCAGTACTTC
size: few; length: 17; J: TRBJ2-7; D: NA; V: TRBV27; CDR3: CASSSGRGGTGSNEQYF; DNA: TGTGCCAGCAGTTCGGGGAGGGGGGGGACAGGTAGCAACGAGCAGTACTTC
size: few; length: 13; J: TRBJ2-1; D: NA; V: TRBV7-2; CDR3: CASSSYTRNEQFF; DNA: TGTGCCAGCAGCTCGTATACGAGGAATGAGCAGTTCTTC
size: NA; length: 15; J: TRBJ2-1; D: TRBD2; V: TRBV6-5; CDR3: CASSSDRLAGSEQFF; DNA: TGTGCCAGCAGTTCCGACCGACTAGCGGGAAGTGAGCAGTTCTTC
size: few; length: 16; J: TRBJ2-3; D: NA; V: TRBV6-1; CDR3: CASSGPRVATTDTQYF; DNA: TGTGCCAGCAGTGGGCCCCGGGTCGCAACCACAGATACGCAGTATTTT
size: few; length: 15; J: TRBJ2-7; D: NA; V: TRBV7-2; CDR3: CASSFPGGFSYEQYF; DNA: TGTGCCAGCAGCTTCCCTGGAGGGTTCTCCTACGAGCAGTACTTC
size: NA; length: 13; J: TRBJ2-1; D: NA; V: TRBV5-1; CDR3: CASSTRQVNEQFF; DNA: TGCGCCAGCAGCACTCGACAGGTCAATGAGCAGTTCTTC
size: few; length: 15; J: TRBJ2-7; D: NA; V: TRBV19; CDR3: CASSIAAQTSYEQYF; DNA: TGTGCCAGTAGTATCGCTGCGCAAACCTCCTACGAGCAGTACTTC
size: many; length: 18; J: TRBJ2-1; D: NA; V: TRBV4-3; CDR3: CASSQEPSLTSLYNEQFF; DNA: TGCGCCAGCAGCCAAGAACCTTCCTTAACCTCCCTCTACAATGAGCAGTTCTTC
size: few; length: 14; J: TRBJ1-2; D: NA; V: TRBV6-1; CDR3: CASKDGNTNYGYTF; DNA: TGTGCCAGCAAGGATGGGAATACTAACTATGGCTACACCTTC
size: many; length: 16; J: TRBJ2-7; D: TRBD1; V: TRBV6-5; CDR3: CASSWPPGQRSYEQYF; DNA: TGTGCCAGCAGTTGGCCCCCGGGACAGAGATCCTACGAGCAGTACTTC
size: few; length: 12; J: TRBJ1-2; D: NA; V: TRBV28; CDR3: CASSLYRRGYTF; DNA: TGTGCCAGCAGTTTATACCGCAGAGGCTACACCTTC
size: many; length: 16; J: TRBJ2-1; D: TRBD2; V: TRBV7-6; CDR3: CASSSGTSGPGVEQFF; DNA: TGTGCCAGCAGCTCAGGGACTAGCGGGCCGGGTGTGGAGCAGTTCTTC
size: NA; length: 13; J: TRBJ2-7; D: NA; V: TRBV5-1; CDR3: CASSLDTLGEQYF; DNA: TGCGCCAGCAGCTTGGACACCTTGGGAGAGCAGTACTTC
size: NA; length: 15; J: TRBJ2-7; D: NA; V: TRBV14; CDR3: CASSQFHLGLYEQYF; DNA: TGTGCCAGCAGCCAATTTCATCTGGGGCTCTACGAGCAGTACTTC
size: NA; length: 14; J: TRBJ2-5; D: TRBD1; V: TRBV29-1; CDR3: CSVLGQGGLETQYF; DNA: TGCAGCGTTTTGGGACAGGGGGGATTGGAGACCCAGTACTTC
size: many; length: 11; J: TRBJ2-1; D: NA; V: TRBV29-1; CDR3: CSVITYNEQFF; DNA: TGCAGCGTCATCACCTACAATGAGCAGTTCTTC
size: few; length: 13; J: TRBJ1-1; D: NA; V: TRBV18; CDR3: CASSLADSFEAFF; DNA: TGTGCCAGCTCACTTGCCGACAGTTTTGAAGCTTTCTTT